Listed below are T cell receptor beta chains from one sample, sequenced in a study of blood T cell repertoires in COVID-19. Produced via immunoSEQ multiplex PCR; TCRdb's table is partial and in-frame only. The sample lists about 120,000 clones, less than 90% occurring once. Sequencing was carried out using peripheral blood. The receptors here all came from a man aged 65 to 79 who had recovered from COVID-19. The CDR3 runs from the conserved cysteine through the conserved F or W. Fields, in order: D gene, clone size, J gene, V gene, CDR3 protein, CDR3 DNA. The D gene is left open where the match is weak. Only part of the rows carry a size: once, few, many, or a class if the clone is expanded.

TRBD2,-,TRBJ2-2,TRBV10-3,CAISESLAGNTGELFF,TGTGCCATCAGTGAGTCACTAGCGGGGAATACCGGGGAGCTGTTTTTT
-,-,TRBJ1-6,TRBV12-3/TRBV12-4,CASSLARHSPLHF,TGTGCCAGCAGCCTAGCTCGCCATTCACCCCTCCACTTT
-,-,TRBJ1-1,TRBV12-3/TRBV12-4,CASSLGAEQKGFF,TGTGCCAGCAGTTTGGGGGCAGAACAGAAGGGTTTCTTT
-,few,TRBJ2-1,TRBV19,CASSSRGSYNEQFF,TGTGCCAGTAGTTCCCGGGGCTCCTACAATGAGCAGTTCTTC
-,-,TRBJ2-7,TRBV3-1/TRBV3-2,CASSLLYEQYF,TGTGCCAGCAGCCTCCTCTACGAGCAGTACTTC
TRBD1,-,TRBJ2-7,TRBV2,CASRRDADRGLKQYF,TGTGCCAGCAGAAGAGACGCGGACAGGGGGCTTAAGCAGTACTTC
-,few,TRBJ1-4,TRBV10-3,CASSLDRTNEKLFF,TGTGCCAGTTCCTTGGACAGAACGAATGAAAAACTGTTTTTT
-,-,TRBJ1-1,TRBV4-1,CASSPSAYRDTEAFF,TGCGCCAGCAGCCCCTCGGCATATCGGGACACTGAAGCTTTCTTT
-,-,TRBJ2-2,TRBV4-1,CASSQLTSTGELFF,TGCGCCAGCAGCCAGCTAACTTCTACCGGGGAGCTGTTTTTT
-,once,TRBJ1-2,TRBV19,CASSILNTDNYGYTF,TGTGCCAGTAGTATATTAAACACAGATAACTATGGCTACACCTTC